This TCR beta chain was captured in a study of cytomegalovirus exposure and HLA in healthy donors. Study observations and caveats: At a 0.05 false discovery rate, a later analysis found 18,000 or so TCR beta sequences to be associated with HLA alleles. Among TCR beta chains, those listed as cytomegalovirus-associated numbered over 150. Productive status was seen about 90% or about 30% of the time for most TCR beta V segments in an earlier analysis.

The PCR contained 60 Vbeta and 13 Jbeta primers. The protocol was immunoSEQ multiplex PCR, while the TCRdb copy is restricted to in-frame clones and leaves out a portion. The top ten clones hold approximately 7.2% of a sample with around 140,000 clones, about 74% of them seen once. Each donor was nominally healthy when sampled (though unrecorded immune exposures were likely). In the case of this clone: The antigen is not known.

The CDR3 contains 19 residues. V gave up 3 bases and J gave up 0 bases; unmatched junction bases: 14. Germline CDR1 LNHNV, CDR2 YYDKDF (reference sequence). The chain is built from TRBV15 and TRBJ1-5, with 7 positions matching TRBD1. What was sequenced was PBMCs. The clonotype originates from a male donor in good health and CMV-seronegative. The CDR3: CATSSLGQILGVSNQPQHF. The DNA of the CDR3 is TGTGCCACCAGCAGCCTGGGACAGATCTTGGGGGTTAGCAATCAGCCCCAGCATTTT.